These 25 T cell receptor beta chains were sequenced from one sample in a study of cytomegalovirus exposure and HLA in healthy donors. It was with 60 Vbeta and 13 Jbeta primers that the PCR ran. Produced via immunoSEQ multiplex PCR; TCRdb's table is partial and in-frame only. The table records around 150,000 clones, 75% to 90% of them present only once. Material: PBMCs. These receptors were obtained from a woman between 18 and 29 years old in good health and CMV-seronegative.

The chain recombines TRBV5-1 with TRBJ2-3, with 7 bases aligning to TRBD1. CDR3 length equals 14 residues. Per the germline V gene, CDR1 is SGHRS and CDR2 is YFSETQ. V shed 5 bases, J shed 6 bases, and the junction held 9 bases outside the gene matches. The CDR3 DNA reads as TGCGCCAGCAGACCAGGACAGGACTGGGATACGCAGTATTTT. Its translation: CASRPGQDWDTQYF.

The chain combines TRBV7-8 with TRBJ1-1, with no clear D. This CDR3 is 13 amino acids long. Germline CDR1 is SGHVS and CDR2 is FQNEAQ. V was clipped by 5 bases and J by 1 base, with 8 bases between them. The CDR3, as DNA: TGTGCCAGCAGCATTACAGAGAACACTGAAGCTTTCTTT. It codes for CASSITENTEAFF.

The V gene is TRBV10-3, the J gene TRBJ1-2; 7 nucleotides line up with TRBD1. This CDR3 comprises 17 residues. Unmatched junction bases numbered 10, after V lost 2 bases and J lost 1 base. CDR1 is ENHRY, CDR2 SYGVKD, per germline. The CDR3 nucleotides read TGTGCCATCAGTGAGATGGGACAGCGGAATTTTAACTATGGCTACACCTTC. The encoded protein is CAISEMGQRNFNYGYTF.

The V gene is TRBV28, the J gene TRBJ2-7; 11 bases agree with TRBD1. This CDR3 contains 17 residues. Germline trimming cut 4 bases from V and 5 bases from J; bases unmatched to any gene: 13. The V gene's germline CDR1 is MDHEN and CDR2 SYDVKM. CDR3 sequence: CASSSIEGDRGLNEQYF. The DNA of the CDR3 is TGTGCCAGCAGTTCCATCGAGGGGGACAGGGGGTTAAACGAGCAGTACTTC.

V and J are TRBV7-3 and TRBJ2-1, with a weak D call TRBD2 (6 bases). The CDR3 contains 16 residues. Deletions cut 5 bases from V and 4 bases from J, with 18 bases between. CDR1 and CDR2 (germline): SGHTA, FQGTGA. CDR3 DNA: TGTGCCAGCAGCCTAGGGACGTCTCGGGGGTACAATGAGCAGTTCTTC. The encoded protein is CASSLGTSRGYNEQFF.

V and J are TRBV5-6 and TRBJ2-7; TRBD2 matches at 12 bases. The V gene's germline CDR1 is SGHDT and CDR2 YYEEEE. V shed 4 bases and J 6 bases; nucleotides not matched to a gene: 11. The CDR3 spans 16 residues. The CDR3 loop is CASSLGLAGHWGEQYF. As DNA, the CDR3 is TGTGCCAGCAGCCTGGGACTAGCGGGTCACTGGGGCGAGCAGTACTTC.

The CDR3 spells CASSLDSFGNTIYF. CDR3 DNA sequence: TGCGCCAGCAGCTTGGATTCGTTCGGAAACACCATATATTTT. The rearrangement links TRBV5-1 to TRBJ1-3; the D is unclear. V was cut by 0 bases and J by 4 bases, with 8 bases left in between. This CDR3 region has 14 residues. The germline CDR1 and CDR2 sequences are SGHRS and YFSETQ.

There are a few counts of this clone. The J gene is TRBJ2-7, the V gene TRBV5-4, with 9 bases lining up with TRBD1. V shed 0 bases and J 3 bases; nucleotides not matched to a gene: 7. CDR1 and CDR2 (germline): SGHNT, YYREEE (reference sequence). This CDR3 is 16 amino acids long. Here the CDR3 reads CASSLASQGALYEQYF. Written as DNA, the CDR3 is TGTGCCAGCAGCTTGGCGTCACAGGGGGCCCTCTACGAGCAGTACTTC. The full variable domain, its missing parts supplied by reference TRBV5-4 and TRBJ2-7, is ETGVTQSPTHLIKTRGQQVTLRCSSQSGHNTVSWYQQALGQGPQFIFQYYREEENGRGNFPPRFSGLQFPNYSSELNVNALELDDSALYLCASSLASQGALYEQYFGPGTRLTVT.

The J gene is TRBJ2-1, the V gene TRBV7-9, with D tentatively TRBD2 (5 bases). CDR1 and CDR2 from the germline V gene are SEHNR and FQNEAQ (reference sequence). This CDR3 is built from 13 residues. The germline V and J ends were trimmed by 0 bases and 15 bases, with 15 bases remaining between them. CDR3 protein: CASSLAYAVEGFF. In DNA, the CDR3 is TGTGCCAGCAGCTTAGCGTATGCGGTCGAGGGGTTCTTC.

The CDR3 reads CASSLPSTGELFF. CDR3 nucleotides: TGTGCCAGCAGCTTGCCGAGCACCGGGGAGCTGTTTTTT. This chain uses TRBV5-6 with TRBJ2-2; D not resolved. V lost 1 base and J lost 4, with 5 bases in between. Germline-derived CDR1 and CDR2 are SGHDT and YYEEEE. CDR3 length: 13 residues.

The CDR3 is CASSYGGEVTEAFF. The CDR3, as DNA: TGTGCCAGCAGTTACGGGGGGGAGGTCACTGAAGCTTTCTTT. The chain joins TRBV6-5 to TRBJ1-1, with TRBD1 as a possible D gene (5 bases). CDR1 and CDR2 (germline): MNHEY, SVGAGI. The CDR3 length is 14 residues. Trimming took off 2 bases at V and 4 bases at J, with 11 bases between the two ends.

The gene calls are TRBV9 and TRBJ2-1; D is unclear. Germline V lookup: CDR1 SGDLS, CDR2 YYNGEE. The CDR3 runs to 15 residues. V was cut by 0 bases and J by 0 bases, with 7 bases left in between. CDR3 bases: TGTGCCAGCAGCGTAGGGTCTAGCTCCTACAATGAGCAGTTCTTC. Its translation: CASSVGSSSYNEQFF.

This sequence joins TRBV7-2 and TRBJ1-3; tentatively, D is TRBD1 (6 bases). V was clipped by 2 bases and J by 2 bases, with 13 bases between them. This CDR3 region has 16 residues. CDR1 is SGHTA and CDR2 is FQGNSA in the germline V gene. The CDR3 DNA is TGTGCCAGCAGCTTATTTCAGGGGTACGCTGGAAACACCATATATTTT. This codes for CASSLFQGYAGNTIYF.

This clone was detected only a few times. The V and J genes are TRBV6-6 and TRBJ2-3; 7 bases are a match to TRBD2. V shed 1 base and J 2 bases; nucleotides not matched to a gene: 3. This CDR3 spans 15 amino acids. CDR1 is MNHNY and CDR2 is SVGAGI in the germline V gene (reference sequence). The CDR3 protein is CASSYWSGNTDTQYF. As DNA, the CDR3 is TGTGCCAGCAGTTACTGGAGCGGGAACACAGATACGCAGTATTTT.

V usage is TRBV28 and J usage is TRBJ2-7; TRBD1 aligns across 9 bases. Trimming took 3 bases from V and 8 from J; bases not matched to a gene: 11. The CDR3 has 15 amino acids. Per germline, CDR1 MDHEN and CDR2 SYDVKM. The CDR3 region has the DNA TGTGCCAGCAGTTTGGACCCGGGACAGGGAGGGAAGCAGTACTTC. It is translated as CASSLDPGQGGKQYF.

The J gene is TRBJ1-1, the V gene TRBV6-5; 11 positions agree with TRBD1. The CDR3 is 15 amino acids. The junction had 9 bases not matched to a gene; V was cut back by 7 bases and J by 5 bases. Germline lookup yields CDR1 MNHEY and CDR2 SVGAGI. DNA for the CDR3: TGTGCCAGCATCGGACAGGGGGCGTGGGGAACTGAAGCTTTCTTT. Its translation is CASIGQGAWGTEAFF.

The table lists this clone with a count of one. Written as DNA, the CDR3 is TGTGCCAGCAGTTACGCCTCGACAGGGAGCGAGCAGTACTTC. Residues: CASSYASTGSEQYF. The chain joins TRBV6-5 to TRBJ2-7; 7 positions match TRBD1. The germline gives CDR1 MNHEY, CDR2 SVGAGI. The J segment lost 6 bases and the V segment lost 2 bases, leaving 7 bases of the junction unmatched. This CDR3 is built from 14 residues.

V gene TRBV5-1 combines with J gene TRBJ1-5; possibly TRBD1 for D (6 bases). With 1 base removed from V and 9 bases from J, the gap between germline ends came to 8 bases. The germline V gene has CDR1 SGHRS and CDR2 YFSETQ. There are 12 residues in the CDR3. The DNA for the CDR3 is TGCGCCAGCAGCTTGATAGGGGGGCCCCAGCATTTT. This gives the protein CASSLIGGPQHF.

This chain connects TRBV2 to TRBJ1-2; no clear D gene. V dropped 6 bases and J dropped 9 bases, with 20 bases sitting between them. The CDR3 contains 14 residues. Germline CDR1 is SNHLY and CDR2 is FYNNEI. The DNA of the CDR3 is TGTGCCAGCAGACCATATTCGGGTCCTGAGAGCTACACCTTC. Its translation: CASRPYSGPESYTF.

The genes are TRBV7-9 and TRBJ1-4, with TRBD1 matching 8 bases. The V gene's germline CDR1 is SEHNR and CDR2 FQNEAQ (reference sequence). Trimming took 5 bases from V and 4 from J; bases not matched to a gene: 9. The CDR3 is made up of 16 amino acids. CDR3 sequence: CASSQKQGGDNEKLFF. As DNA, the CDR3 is TGTGCCAGCAGCCAAAAACAGGGGGGGGATAATGAAAAACTGTTTTTT.

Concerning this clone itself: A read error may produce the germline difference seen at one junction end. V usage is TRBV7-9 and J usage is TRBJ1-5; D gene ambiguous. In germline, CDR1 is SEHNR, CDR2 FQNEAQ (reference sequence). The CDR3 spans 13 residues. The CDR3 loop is CSSSPISIQRQHF. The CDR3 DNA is TGTTCCAGCAGCCCGATCTCTATTCAGCGCCAGCATTTT.

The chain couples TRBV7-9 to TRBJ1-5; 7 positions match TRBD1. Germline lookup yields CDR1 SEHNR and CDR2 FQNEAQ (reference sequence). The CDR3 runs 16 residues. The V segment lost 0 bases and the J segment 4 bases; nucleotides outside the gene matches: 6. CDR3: CASSLAQGGGNQPQHF. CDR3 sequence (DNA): TGTGCCAGCAGCTTAGCCCAGGGGGGCGGAAATCAGCCCCAGCATTTT.

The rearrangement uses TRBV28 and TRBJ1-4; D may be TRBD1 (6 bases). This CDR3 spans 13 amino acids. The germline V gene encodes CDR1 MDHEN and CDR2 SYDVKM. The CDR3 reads CAAEGGVNEKLFF. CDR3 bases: TGTGCGGCTGAAGGGGGGGTTAATGAAAAACTGTTTTTT.

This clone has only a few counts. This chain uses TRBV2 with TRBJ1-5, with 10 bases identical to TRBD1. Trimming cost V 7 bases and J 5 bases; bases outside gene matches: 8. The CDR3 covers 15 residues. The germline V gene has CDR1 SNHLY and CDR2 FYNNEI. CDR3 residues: CASNRDRGGDQPQHF. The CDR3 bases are TGTGCCAGCAACCGGGACAGGGGTGGCGATCAGCCCCAGCATTTT. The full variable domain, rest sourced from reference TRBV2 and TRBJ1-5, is EPEVTQTPSHQVTQMGQEVILRCVPISNHLYFYWYRQILGQKVEFLVSFYNNEISEKSEIFDDQFSVERPDGSNFTLKIRSTKLEDSAMYFCASNRDRGGDQPQHFGDGTRLSIL.

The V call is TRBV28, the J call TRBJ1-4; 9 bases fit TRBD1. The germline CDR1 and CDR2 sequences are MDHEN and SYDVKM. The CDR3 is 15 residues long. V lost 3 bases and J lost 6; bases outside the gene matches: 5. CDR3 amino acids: CASSLVGQGHEKLFF. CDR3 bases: TGTGCCAGCAGTTTGGTTGGACAGGGGCATGAAAAACTGTTTTTT.